This T cell receptor beta chain was captured in a study of cytomegalovirus exposure and HLA in healthy donors. The PCR used 60 Vbeta and 13 Jbeta primers. TCRdb's copy holds only in-frame clones and misses some; the assay was immunoSEQ multiplex PCR. The table shows around 130,000 clones, with approximately 84% occurring only once. The CDR3 loop spans 13 amino acids. CDR1 and CDR2 from the germline V gene are MNHNS and SASEGT. Trimming shortened V by 7 bases and J by 7 bases, and 11 bases separated the two germline ends. This clone was counted once. The sample taken for sequencing was PBMCs. The V gene is TRBV6-1, the J gene TRBJ1-6; possible D gene TRBD1, 6 bases. The receptor was derived from a woman aged 40-49 years in good health and CMV-seronegative. CDR3 DNA sequence: TGTGCCAGCACGGACAGCCCGAATTCACCCCTCCACTTT. Its translation is CASTDSPNSPLHF.